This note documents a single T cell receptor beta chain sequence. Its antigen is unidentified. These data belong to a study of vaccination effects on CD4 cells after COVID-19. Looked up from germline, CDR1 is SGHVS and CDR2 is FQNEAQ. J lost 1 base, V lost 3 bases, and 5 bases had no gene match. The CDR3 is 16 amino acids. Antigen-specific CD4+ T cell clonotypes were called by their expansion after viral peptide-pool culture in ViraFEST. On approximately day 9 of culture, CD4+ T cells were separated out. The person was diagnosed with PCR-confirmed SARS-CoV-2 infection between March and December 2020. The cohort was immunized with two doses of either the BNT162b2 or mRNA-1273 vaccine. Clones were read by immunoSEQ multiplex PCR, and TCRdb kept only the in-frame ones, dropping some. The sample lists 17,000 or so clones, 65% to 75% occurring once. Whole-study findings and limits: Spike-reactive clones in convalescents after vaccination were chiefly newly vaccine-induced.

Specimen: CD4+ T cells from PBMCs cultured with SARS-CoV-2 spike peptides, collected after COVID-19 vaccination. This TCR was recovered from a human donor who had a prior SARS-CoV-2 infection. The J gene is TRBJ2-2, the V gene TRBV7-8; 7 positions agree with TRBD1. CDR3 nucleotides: TGTGCCAGCAGCTTGGAGACAGGGAAGAACACCGGGGAGCTGTTTTTT. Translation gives CASSLETGKNTGELFF. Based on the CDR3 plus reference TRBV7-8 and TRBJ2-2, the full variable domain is GAGVSQSPRYKVAKRGQDVALRCDPISGHVSLFWYQQALGQGPEFLTYFQNEAQLDKSGLPSDRFFAERPEGSVSTLKIQRTQQEDSAVYLCASSLETGKNTGELFFGEGSRLTVL.